This entry lists 22 T cell receptor beta chains sequenced from one sample in a study of blood T cell repertoires in COVID-19. This table comes from immunoSEQ multiplex PCR, and its TCRdb copy is limited to in-frame clones, with some not included. The data show under 200,000 clones, with 82% seen just once and about 11% held by the top ten. Sequenced: PBMCs or T cells enriched from blood (not recorded which). These TCRs come from a man aged 45-65 years who had recovered from COVID-19.

The chain links TRBV28 to TRBJ2-7; TRBD1 matches 7 bases. Germline CDR1 is MDHEN and CDR2 is SYDVKM. The CDR3 is 13 amino acids. V was pared by 9 bases and J by 2 bases, with 7 bases of the junction left unmatched. The CDR3, as DNA: TGTGCCAGTACCGGGACAGAAACCTACGAGCAGTACTTC. It translates to CASTGTETYEQYF.

The count of this clone is one. The chain recombines TRBV5-1 with TRBJ2-2, with D possibly TRBD2 on 6 matching bases. CDR3 size: 16 residues. Germline assignment: CDR1 SGHRS and CDR2 YFSETQ. V gave up 0 bases and J gave up 5 bases, with 14 bases separating them. The CDR3 is CASSLDGRAGTGELFF. The CDR3 coding sequence is TGCGCCAGCAGCTTGGACGGCAGGGCGGGAACCGGGGAGCTGTTTTTT.

This clone appeared a few times. The V gene is TRBV4-1, the J gene TRBJ2-3; 12 bases match TRBD1. V lost 7 bases, J lost 4 bases, and 6 bases stayed unmatched. Per the germline V gene, CDR1 is MGHRA and CDR2 is YSYEKL. The CDR3 has 15 residues. CDR3 amino acids: CASKGDRGPPDTQYF. CDR3 nucleotide sequence: TGCGCCAGCAAGGGGGACAGGGGGCCGCCAGATACGCAGTATTTT.

A single count supports this clone. V usage is TRBV12-3 or TRBV12-4 and J usage is TRBJ1-2; D possibly corresponds to TRBD1 (5 bases). The V and J ends lost 6 bases and 8 bases respectively, with 16 bases between them. The CDR3 consists of 13 residues. CDR3 coding DNA: TGTGCCAGCAGCCCCGGGACTAAGGGCGGCTACACCTTC. The encoded protein is CASSPGTKGGYTF.

This chain uses TRBV12-5 with TRBJ2-5, with D perhaps matching TRBD1 (5 bases). V lost 6 bases and J lost 2, with 13 bases in between. The CDR3 runs 14 residues. Germline CDR1 LGHNT, CDR2 FRNRAP. The CDR3 here is CASGRAGIQETQYF. Written as DNA, the CDR3 is TGTGCTAGTGGCAGGGCAGGGATACAAGAGACCCAGTACTTC.

The rearrangement uses TRBV19 and TRBJ1-5; TRBD1 agrees at 8 bases. CDR3 size: 14 residues. Germline CDR1 is LNHDA and CDR2 is SQIVND (reference sequence). Trimming cost V 4 bases and J 7 bases; bases outside gene matches: 6. CDR3 nucleotides: TGTGCCAGTAGTACAGGACAGGGCTGGCAGCCCCAGCATTTT. Translated, it gives CASSTGQGWQPQHF.

The genes are TRBV28 and TRBJ2-2, with D maybe TRBD1 (6 bases). From germline, CDR1 is MDHEN and CDR2 SYDVKM. V dropped 6 bases and J dropped 2 bases, with 10 bases sitting between them. The CDR3 is 14 amino acids. CDR3 nucleotide sequence: TGTGCCAGCAGGAAACAGGGAAACACCGGGGAGCTGTTTTTT. This gives the protein CASRKQGNTGELFF.

The J gene is TRBJ1-5, the V gene TRBV28, with 7 bases aligning to TRBD1. The J segment lost 7 bases and the V segment lost 4 bases, leaving 10 bases of the junction unmatched. CDR1 is MDHEN, CDR2 SYDVKM, per germline. The CDR3 runs 15 residues. CDR3 region: CASSSLDRVKQPQHF. In DNA, the CDR3 is TGTGCCAGCAGTTCCTTAGACAGGGTAAAACAGCCCCAGCATTTT. The entire variable domain, with the rest obtained from reference TRBV28 and TRBJ1-5, is as follows: DVKVTQSSRYLVKRTGEKVFLECVQDMDHENMFWYRQDPGLGLRLIYFSYDVKMKEKGDIPEGYSVSREKKERFSLILESASTNQTSMYLCASSSLDRVKQPQHFGDGTRLSIL.

The V gene is TRBV5-4, the J gene TRBJ1-5; D is possibly TRBD1 (5 bases). This CDR3 comprises 13 residues. V lost 0 bases and J 7 bases, leaving 8 bases between the germline ends. Germline CDR1 reads SGHNT; CDR2 reads YYREEE (reference sequence). The chain's CDR3 is CASSLGGGQPQHF. The CDR3 DNA sequence: TGTGCCAGCAGCTTGGGGGGGGGACAGCCCCAGCATTTT.

The chain is built from TRBV5-1 and TRBJ1-1, with 8 positions matching TRBD1. The J segment lost 4 bases and the V segment lost 6 bases, leaving 5 bases of the junction unmatched. The germline V gene has CDR1 SGHRS and CDR2 YFSETQ. The CDR3 is made up of 13 amino acids. DNA of the CDR3: TGCGCCAGCAACGACAGGGGTGGCACTGAAGCTTTCTTT. It yields the protein CASNDRGGTEAFF.

This clone appeared a single time. The gene calls are TRBV5-1 and TRBJ2-7; maybe TRBD1 (6 bases). The V end was cut by 4 bases, the J end by 0 bases, with 14 bases between. Germline lookup yields CDR1 SGHRS and CDR2 YFSETQ. There are 15 residues in the CDR3. The CDR3 loop is CASSLTGNPSYEQYF. The DNA for the CDR3 is TGCGCCAGCAGCCTTACAGGGAACCCCTCCTACGAGCAGTACTTC.

DNA of the CDR3: TGCAGCGTCTTCCGATCAGGATCCTCCTACGAGCAGTACTTC. Protein sequence: CSVFRSGSSYEQYF. This chain joins TRBV29-1 and TRBJ2-7; no firm D call. V was clipped by 6 bases and J by 0 bases, with 15 bases between them. CDR1 and CDR2 from the germline V gene are SQVTM and ANQGSEA. The CDR3 runs to 14 residues.

The V call is TRBV5-1, the J call TRBJ2-1; 11 positions match TRBD2. V lost 0 bases to trimming and J lost 3 bases; unmatched junction nucleotides: 11. Germline V gene lookup returns CDR1 SGHRS and CDR2 YFSETQ. The CDR3 is 19 residues long. The CDR3 DNA is TGCGCCAGCAGCTTGGGGCTAACACTAGCGGGGGCTCTCTACAATGAGCAGTTCTTC. The encoded protein is CASSLGLTLAGALYNEQFF. Drawing the rest from reference TRBV5-1 and TRBJ2-1, the complete variable domain is KAGVTQTPRYLIKTRGQQVTLSCSPISGHRSVSWYQQTPGQGLQFLFEYFSETQRNKGNFPGRFSGRQFSNSRSEMNVSTLELGDSALYLCASSLGLTLAGALYNEQFFGPGTRLTVL.

The rearrangement uses TRBV12-3 or TRBV12-4 and TRBJ1-1, with TRBD1 as a possible D gene (5 bases). V was pared by 1 base and J by 10 bases, with 13 bases between. This CDR3 region has 13 residues. The CDR3 here is CASSLGQGLSAFF. CDR3 in DNA: TGTGCCAGCAGTTTAGGGCAGGGACTGTCAGCTTTCTTT.

The V call is TRBV12-3 or TRBV12-4, the J call TRBJ2-1; no definite D call. V was cut by 3 bases and J by 6 bases, with 9 bases left in between. The CDR3 sequence is 13 residues long. The CDR3 nucleotides are TGTGCCAGCAGTTTCCCCTCGGGCAATGAGCAGTTCTTC. This translates into CASSFPSGNEQFF.

J is TRBJ2-7 and V is TRBV7-2; D unresolved. CDR3 length: 15 amino acids. Germline values: CDR1 SGHTA, CDR2 FQGNSA. Trimming took 1 base from V and 5 from J, leaving 15 bases between them. CDR3 bases: TGTGCCAGCAGCTTAGTGGGCGCGAGCCTTAACGAGCAGTACTTC. Its translation is CASSLVGASLNEQYF. The full variable domain, rest sourced from reference TRBV7-2 and TRBJ2-7, is GAGVSQSPSNKVTEKGKDVELRCDPISGHTALYWYRQSLGQGLEFLIYFQGNSAPDKSGLPSDRFSAERTGGSVSTLTIQRTQQEDSAVYLCASSLVGASLNEQYFGPGTRLTVT.

This clone was observed a few times. V and J are TRBV27 and TRBJ1-2; D is unclear. Between the trimmed V and J ends, which lost 4 bases and 5 bases, there was a span of 14 bases. The CDR3 loop spans 14 amino acids. Germline V gives CDR1 MNHEY, CDR2 SMNVEV (reference sequence). The CDR3 loop reads CASSSLLGRYGYTF. The CDR3 coding sequence is TGTGCCAGCAGTTCGTTGTTGGGGAGGTATGGCTACACCTTC.

The chain uses TRBV19 and TRBJ2-1, with a tentative D call TRBD2 (6 bases). The ends were cut back, 5 bases at V and 8 bases at J, with 16 bases in the middle. Germline-derived CDR1 and CDR2 are LNHDA and SQIVND (reference sequence). The CDR3 is 14 residues long. The CDR3 loop is CASSQGTPRDEQFF. Here the CDR3 DNA reads TGTGCCAGTAGTCAAGGGACTCCTAGGGATGAGCAGTTCTTC.

J is TRBJ1-1 and V is TRBV30; 7 nucleotides match TRBD1. Germline V gene sequence: CDR1 GTSNPN, CDR2 SVGIG (reference sequence). J lost 6 bases, V lost 2 bases, and 9 bases had no gene match. CDR3 length equals 14 residues. The CDR3 sequence is CAWSPQDRLAEAFF. The CDR3 DNA sequence: TGTGCCTGGAGTCCTCAGGACAGGTTGGCTGAAGCTTTCTTT. Drawing the rest from reference TRBV30 and TRBJ1-1, the complete variable domain is SQTIHQWPATLVQPVGSPLSLECTVEGTSNPNLYWYRQAAGRGLQLLFYSVGIGQISSEVPQNLSASRPQDRQFILSSKKLLLSDSGFYLCAWSPQDRLAEAFFGQGTRLTVV.

The CDR3 coding sequence is TGCAGCGTTGTAGACACCTTGAGGGTCGGCTACACCTTC. It specifies CSVVDTLRVGYTF. This chain joins TRBV29-1 and TRBJ1-2; D is uncertain. Trimming shortened V by 4 bases and J by 8 bases, and 17 bases separated the two germline ends. The germline gives CDR1 SQVTM, CDR2 ANQGSEA. CDR3 length: 13 residues.

The gene calls are TRBV2 and TRBJ2-3; 12 bases line up with TRBD2. V shed 6 bases, J shed 2 bases, and the junction held 6 bases outside the gene matches. From germline, CDR1 is SNHLY and CDR2 FYNNEI. The CDR3 spans 16 residues. For the CDR3, the DNA is TGTGCCAGCAGGATGGGACTAGCGGGCTACACAGATACGCAGTATTTT. Translated: CASRMGLAGYTDTQYF.

This clone is a singleton in its sample. The CDR3 coding sequence is TGCGCCAGCAGCGCACTAGCGGATTCCTACAATGAGCAGTTCTTC. The encoded protein is CASSALADSYNEQFF. The V gene is TRBV5-1, the J gene TRBJ2-1; 8 nucleotides align to TRBD2. Trimming took 4 bases from V and 1 from J; bases not matched to a gene: 4. Germline values: CDR1 SGHRS, CDR2 YFSETQ. This CDR3 comprises 15 residues.